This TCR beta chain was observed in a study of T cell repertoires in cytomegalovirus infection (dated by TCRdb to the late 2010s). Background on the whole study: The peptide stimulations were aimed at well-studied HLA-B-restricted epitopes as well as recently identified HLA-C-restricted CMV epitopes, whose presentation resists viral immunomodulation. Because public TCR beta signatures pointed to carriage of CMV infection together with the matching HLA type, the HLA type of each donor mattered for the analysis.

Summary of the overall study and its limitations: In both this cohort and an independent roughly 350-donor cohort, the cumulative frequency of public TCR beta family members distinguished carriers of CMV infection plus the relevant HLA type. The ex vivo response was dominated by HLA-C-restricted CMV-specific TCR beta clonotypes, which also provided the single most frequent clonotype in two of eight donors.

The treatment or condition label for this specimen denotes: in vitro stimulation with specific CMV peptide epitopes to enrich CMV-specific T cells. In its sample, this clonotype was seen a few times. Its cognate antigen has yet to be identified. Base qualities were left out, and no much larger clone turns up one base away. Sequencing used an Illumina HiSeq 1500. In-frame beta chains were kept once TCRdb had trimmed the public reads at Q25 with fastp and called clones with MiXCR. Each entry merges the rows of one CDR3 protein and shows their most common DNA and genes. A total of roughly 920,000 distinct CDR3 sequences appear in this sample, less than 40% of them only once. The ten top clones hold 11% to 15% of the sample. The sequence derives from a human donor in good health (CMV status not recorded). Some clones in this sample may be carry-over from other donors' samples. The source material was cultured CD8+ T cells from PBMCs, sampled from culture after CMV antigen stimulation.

Read as DNA, the sequence is TGTGCCAGCAGCCCTTGGACAGGACTCTCTGGAAACACCATATATTTT. Its translation is CASSPWTGLSGNTIYF. The rearrangement joined TRBV7-9 to TRBJ1-3, with TRBD1 matching 7 junction bases. From a lookup of the germline V gene (reference sequence), CDR1 and CDR2 are SEHNR and FQNEAQ. Here V drops 5 bases and J drops 0 bases, and the junction holds 7 bases not matched to any gene. The CDR3 contains 16 residues, cysteine and phenylalanine counted. CDR3 DNA only is kept here, 48 bases in frame from base 1. The entire variable domain, with the stretches around the CDR3 drawn from the reference TRBV7-9 and TRBJ1-3 proteins, is DTGVSQNPRHKITKRGQNVTFRCDPISEHNRLYWYRQTLGQGPEFLTYFQNEAQLEKSRLLSDRFSAERPKGSFSTLEIQRTEQGDSAMYLCASSPWTGLSGNTIYFGEGSWLTVV.